The present T cell receptor beta chain was sequenced within a study of naive and memory T cell subsets (dated by TCRdb to 2016 to 2017). Context from the whole study: The study applied an open-source, UMI-based TCR alpha and beta sequencing pipeline to sorted naive and memory peripheral blood T cell subsets. Complete agreement was observed between the functional CMV T cell responses and the IgG serology results. RNA was DNase-treated and reverse transcribed with TCR constant-region primers, mostly using SuperScript III. General findings and caveats noted by the study authors: Naive repertoires, especially CD8, contained a few larger clonotypes, possibly memory cells re-expressing CD45RA. The repertoire findings for the naive and memory subsets could not be validated against a ground truth because none was available. In both CD4 and CD8 cells, the Gini index increased while Shannon and inverse Simpson diversity decreased from naive through CM, EM and EMRA. A clonotype was defined as a single alpha or beta chain sequence rather than as a paired alpha/beta receptor. TCR abundance followed a power law whose exponent differed between naive and memory subsets but was consistent across the three individuals. RNA-based TCR counts may be influenced by expression changes linked to T cell activation and differentiation. Once error correction was done, more than 90% of naive TCR sequences showed up just once, which made the naive abundance distributions much steeper than those of the memory subsets.

Library preparation was by UMI-ligation and nested PCR. An equimolar mix of two oligonucleotides covering both TRBC1 and TRBC2 was used as the beta constant-region primer. The ligated cDNA went through four rounds of PCR with nested alpha and beta constant-region primers together with the SP2 primer. A single-stranded oligonucleotide carrying the SP2 primer and a 12-nucleotide UMI was ligated to the 3' end of the cDNA by T4 RNA ligase 1. Incubation of the ligation reaction lasted roughly 20-25 hours at 16 degrees C. PCR2 was typically run as a SYBR Green qPCR and stopped at a predetermined threshold to prevent over-amplification. Apart from the first purification, every purification step used Agencourt AMPure XP magnetic beads. Libraries were quantified by Qubit and checked on a TapeStation, with a main peak expected near 650 bp. Pooled libraries were sequenced on an Illumina MiSeq using v2 2x251 paired-end kits, and typically 1-2 million reads were obtained per sample. Each sample was pooled at about 4 nM, and about 4.5-7% PhiX was included to help cluster recognition. The published analysis was carried out like this. Decombinator assigned V and J genes to Demultiplexor-processed FASTQ reads by tag matching, allowing a single base-pair mismatch. By using UMIs, Collapsinator corrected both sequencing errors and the frequency errors caused by PCR heterogeneity. TCRs were translated and CDR3s were extracted from the conserved cysteine to the FGXG phenylalanine by CDR3Translator, with non-productive sequences being flagged. Gini, Shannon entropy and inverse Simpson indices were computed after subsampling the repertoires to the same number of UMI-defined TCRs. Clonotype abundance distributions were fitted to a power law by maximum likelihood within the linear range. When run on a single naive CD8 sample, MIGEC and the pipeline yielded similar UMI counts, similar unique TCR numbers and similar clonal distributions. In one analysis, naive TCRs that were also found in any memory subset of the same donor were excluded from the naive repertoire. A set of roughly 6,600 CMV-associated CDR3 sequences, compiled from VDJdb and a published dataset, was used to search the repertoires. Starting from the raw public reads, TCRdb applied fastp trimming at Q25, assembled clones with MiXCR and retained in-frame beta chains. Entries are consolidated by CDR3 protein sequence, retaining the most common genes and DNA. The V and J calls here are based on TCRdb, not the publication. The sample includes tens of thousands of distinct CDR3 sequences, with approximately 10% observed a single time. The ten top clones hold 1.2% of the sample.

From the second PCR step onward, the TCR alpha chain libraries and the TCR beta chain libraries were amplified separately. CMV status of each donor was established by measuring IFNgamma production from CD4+ T cells after fresh PBMCs were stimulated overnight with CMV viral lysate. Miltenyi beads were used first to positively select CD4 T cells, and CD8 T cells were then positively selected from the CD4-negative fraction. After staining for CD3, CD4, CD8, CD45RA, CD27 and a live/dead dye, cells were sorted on a BD Aria II into four subsets based on CD45RA and CD27. Blood was obtained from three healthy volunteers, and the blood from each volunteer was fractionated into CD4 and CD8 T cells and subsequently into four differentiation subsets. Roughly 130 ml of peripheral blood was collected from each donor, and PBMC were isolated by Ficoll-Paque PLUS density-gradient centrifugation. After sorting, cells were lysed in RLT buffer, RNA was extracted using a Qiagen RNeasy kit, and the extracted RNA was stored at -80 degrees C.

From the cysteine up to the phenylalanine, the CDR3 has a length of 15 residues. Of the read, only the CDR3 DNA is kept; its 45 bases are in frame from base 1. Germline trimming amounts to 4 bases on V and 2 bases on J, with 3 as the count of junction bases outside the gene matches. CDR1 is given as PRHDT and CDR2 as FYEKMQ, both from the germline V gene (reference sequence). This clonotype appeared a few times. Its antigen is still unknown. No qualities accompany the bases; no much larger clone lies one base away. This clonotype originated in a human donor in good health. This chain is built from TRBV13 and TRBJ2-5, and TRBD2 aligns with 11 junction nucleotides. The sample was naive CD8+ T cells from blood. The cell subset or site label, as the study defines it: naive T cells, CD45RA high CD27+. The CDR3: CASSWTSGPQETQYF. The sequence in DNA is TGTGCCAGCAGCTGGACTAGCGGGCCGCAAGAGACCCAGTACTTC.